One sample yielded the 9 T cell receptor beta chains listed below, sequenced in a study of blood T cell repertoires in COVID-19. TCRdb's table, derived via immunoSEQ multiplex PCR, lists solely in-frame clones and lacks some. Among 55,000 to 75,000 clones listed, about 87% were seen once. Sample: peripheral blood. These receptor sequences come from a man in his fifties with active COVID-19.

The CDR3 coding sequence is TGTGCCAGCAGTTACGCGTATTTGGGCGGGGTTCACACAGATACGCAGTATTTT. Its protein is CASSYAYLGGVHTDTQYF. This sequence joins TRBV6-2 or TRBV6-3 and TRBJ2-3, with D possibly matching TRBD2 (6 bases). Trimming removed 2 bases from V and 2 bases from J, with 20 bases in between. From germline, CDR1 is MNHEY and CDR2 SVGEGT. This CDR3 region has 18 residues.

The chain combines TRBV11-2 with TRBJ2-7, with a possible D match to TRBD2 (6 bases). V was pared by 5 bases and J by 6 bases, with 11 bases between. CDR1 and CDR2 from the germline V gene are SGHAT and FQNNGV. The CDR3 has 12 residues. Here the CDR3 DNA reads TGTGCCAGCAGCCTAGGGCGGGGCGAGCAGTACTTC. This codes for CASSLGRGEQYF.

The chain is built from TRBV9 and TRBJ1-3, with D maybe TRBD1 (6 bases). The V gene lost 3 bases and the J gene lost 2 bases, with 15 bases spanning the gap. CDR3 length equals 16 residues. The germline V gene has CDR1 SGDLS and CDR2 YYNGEE. CDR3 coding DNA: TGTGCCAGCAGCGCCAATCACAGGGCAACTGGAAACACCATATATTTT. This codes for CASSANHRATGNTIYF.

This chain uses TRBV19 with TRBJ1-3; D is unresolved. Per germline, CDR1 LNHDA and CDR2 SQIVND (reference sequence). The CDR3 contains 15 residues. Trimming shortened V by 0 bases and J by 0 bases, and 6 bases separated the two germline ends. The chain's CDR3 is CASSIEGASGNTIYF. The CDR3 DNA reads TGTGCCAGTAGTATAGAGGGCGCCTCTGGAAACACCATATATTTT.

The chain links TRBV5-1 to TRBJ2-1; 7 nucleotides align to TRBD1. The germline V gene has CDR1 SGHRS and CDR2 YFSETQ. CDR3 length: 17 amino acids. With V trimmed by 6 bases and J by 3 bases, 15 bases remained unmatched. The CDR3 DNA follows: TGCGCCAGCACAAAGGGTCCCGAAGCAGGGGGCTACAATGAGCAGTTCTTC. It specifies CASTKGPEAGGYNEQFF.

J is TRBJ1-1 and V is TRBV9, with 7 positions matching TRBD1. CDR3 length equals 14 residues. With 1 base clipped from V and 3 bases from J, the junction kept 3 bases outside the gene matches. CDR1 SGDLS and CDR2 YYNGEE come from the germline V gene. CDR3 nucleotide sequence: TGTGCCAGCAGCGTACAGGGGGAATACACTGAAGCTTTCTTT. The encoded protein is CASSVQGEYTEAFF.

The chain has TRBV5-6 and TRBJ2-1; 12 bases are shared with TRBD1. The CDR3 is 16 residues long. Per germline, CDR1 SGHDT and CDR2 YYEEEE. The trim removed 4 bases at V and 4 bases at J, leaving 6 bases unmatched. The CDR3, as DNA: TGTGCCAGCAGCATACCGGGACAGGGGGCGTACAATGAGCAGTTCTTC. This translates into CASSIPGQGAYNEQFF.

The V and J genes are TRBV7-8 and TRBJ2-5; 7 bases map to TRBD2. The V gene's germline CDR1 is SGHVS and CDR2 FQNEAQ. V lost 5 bases to trimming and J lost 5 bases; unmatched junction nucleotides: 8. This CDR3 is 14 amino acids long. CDR3: CASSGKTSMETQYF. The DNA for the CDR3 is TGTGCCAGCAGCGGAAAGACTAGCATGGAGACCCAGTACTTC.

This clone was observed a single time. The chain links TRBV18 to TRBJ1-1; 7 nucleotides line up with TRBD1. The J segment lost 0 bases and the V segment lost 3 bases, leaving 10 bases of the junction unmatched. The CDR3 is made up of 17 amino acids. Per germline, CDR1 KGHSH and CDR2 LQKENI. The CDR3: CASSPSGTAYMNTEAFF. The CDR3 DNA sequence: TGTGCCAGCTCACCTTCCGGGACAGCCTATATGAACACTGAAGCTTTCTTT.